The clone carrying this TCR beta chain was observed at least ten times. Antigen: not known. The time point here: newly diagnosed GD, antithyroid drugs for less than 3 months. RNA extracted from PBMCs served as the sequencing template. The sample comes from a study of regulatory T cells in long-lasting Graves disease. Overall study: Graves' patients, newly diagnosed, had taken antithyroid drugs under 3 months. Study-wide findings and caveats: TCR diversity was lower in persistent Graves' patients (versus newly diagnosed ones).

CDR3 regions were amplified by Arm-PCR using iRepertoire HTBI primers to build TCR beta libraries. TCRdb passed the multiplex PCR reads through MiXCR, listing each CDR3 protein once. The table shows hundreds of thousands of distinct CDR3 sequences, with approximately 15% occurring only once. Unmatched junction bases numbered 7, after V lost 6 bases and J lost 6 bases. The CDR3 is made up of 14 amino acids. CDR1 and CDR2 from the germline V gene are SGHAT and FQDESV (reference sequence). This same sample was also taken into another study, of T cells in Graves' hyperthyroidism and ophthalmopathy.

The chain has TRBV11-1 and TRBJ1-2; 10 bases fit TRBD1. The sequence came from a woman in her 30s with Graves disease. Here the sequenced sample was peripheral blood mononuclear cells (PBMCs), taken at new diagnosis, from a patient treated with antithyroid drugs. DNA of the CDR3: TGTGCCAGCAGTATGGGACAGGGGAACCATGGCTACACCTTC. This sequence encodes CASSMGQGNHGYTF.